This T cell receptor beta chain was observed in a study of T cell repertoires in cytomegalovirus infection. Germline CDR1 reads SEHNR; CDR2 reads FQNEAQ (reference sequence). The V end was cut by 2 bases, the J end by 0 bases, with 17 bases between. This CDR3 region has 18 residues. Comment on this clonotype: Its antigen remains unknown.

TCRdb ran MiXCR on the reads and lists one entry per CDR3 protein. The sample yields fewer than 850,000 distinct CDR3 sequences, 25% to 35% seen once. This TCR was sampled from a human donor in good health (CMV status not recorded). Some clones in this sample may be carry-over from other donors' samples. Sequencing used cultured CD8+ T cells from PBMCs, obtained from culture after CMV antigen stimulation. This chain joins TRBV7-9 and TRBJ2-4, with D tentatively TRBD1 (6 bases). Here the CDR3 DNA reads TGTGCCAGCAGCTTATCTTACGACAGGATACTAGCCAAAAACATTCAGTACTTC. It is translated as CASSLSYDRILAKNIQYF.